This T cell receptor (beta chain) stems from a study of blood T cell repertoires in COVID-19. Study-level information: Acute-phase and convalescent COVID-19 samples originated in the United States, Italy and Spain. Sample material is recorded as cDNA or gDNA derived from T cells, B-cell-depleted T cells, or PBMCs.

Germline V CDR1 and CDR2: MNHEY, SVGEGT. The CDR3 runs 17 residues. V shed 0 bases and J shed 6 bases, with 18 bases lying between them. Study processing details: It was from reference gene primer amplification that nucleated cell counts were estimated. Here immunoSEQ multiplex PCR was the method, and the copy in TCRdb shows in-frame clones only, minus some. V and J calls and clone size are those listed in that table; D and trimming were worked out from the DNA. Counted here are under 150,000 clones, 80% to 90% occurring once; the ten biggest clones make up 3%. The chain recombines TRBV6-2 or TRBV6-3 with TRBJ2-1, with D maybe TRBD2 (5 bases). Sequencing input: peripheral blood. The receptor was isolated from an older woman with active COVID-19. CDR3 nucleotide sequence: TGTGCCAGCAGTTACTCGACCCTAGCTCCTCTTATCAATGAGCAGTTCTTC. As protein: CASSYSTLAPLINEQFF.